These 28 T cell receptor beta chains were all obtained from the same sample, sequenced in a study of regulatory T cells in long-lasting Graves disease. Researchers made TCR beta libraries by using iRepertoire HTBI primers and running Arm-PCR on CDR3 regions. TCRdb recomputed calls from the multiplex PCR reads with MiXCR, one row per CDR3 protein. The sample has about 530,000 distinct CDR3 sequences; about 16% are singletons. Regarding time point: newly diagnosed GD, antithyroid drugs for less than 3 months. Isolated PBMC RNA provided the starting material for the TCR library. These same data were also listed under a study on T cells in Graves' hyperthyroidism and ophthalmopathy.

The source material was peripheral blood mononuclear cells (PBMCs), sampled at new diagnosis, from a patient treated with antithyroid drugs. These TCRs come from a woman aged 40-65 years with Graves disease.

This clonotype showed up just a few times. The DNA is omitted, as the CDR3 cannot be located on it reliably, and the CDR3 follows TCRdb's listing. The genes are TRBV27 and TRBJ2-3; the D call of TRBD1 is as the table states it, not checked on the DNA. The CDR3 region is 14 residues in length, termini included. Per germline, CDR1 MNHEY and CDR2 SMNVEV (reference sequence). CDR3 sequence: CASSSSTGGDTQYF.

This chain links TRBV30 with TRBJ1-1; D remains ambiguous. Germline V lookup: CDR1 GTSNPN, CDR2 SVGIG (reference sequence). The CDR3 totals 13 residues. Trimming removed 4 bases from V and 0 bases from J, with 9 bases in between. CDR3 loop: CAWTADMNTEAFF. For the CDR3, the DNA is TGTGCCTGGACGGCAGACATGAACACTGAAGCTTTCTTT.

The chain is built from TRBV5-4 and TRBJ1-2, with no clear D. Germline lookup yields CDR1 SGHNT and CDR2 YYREEE (reference sequence). CDR3 length equals 13 residues. V lost 4 bases, J lost 5 bases, and 12 bases lay in between. CDR3 region: CASSTYVSYGYTF. The CDR3 nucleotides read TGTGCCAGCAGCACGTATGTTAGTTATGGCTACACCTTC.

This clonotype was seen at least ten times. This chain uses TRBV2 with TRBJ2-7, with 7 bases aligning to TRBD1. This CDR3 region has 13 residues. Per the germline V gene, CDR1 is SNHLY and CDR2 is FYNNEI. The V and J ends lost 6 bases and 6 bases, in that order; junction bases with no gene match: 8. The CDR3 DNA sequence: TGTGCCAGCAGGAGGGACAGCCCGGCCGAGCAGTACTTC. The encoded protein is CASRRDSPAEQYF.

This clonotype was counted a few times. This chain uses TRBV7-9 with TRBJ1-2; D gene ambiguous. The CDR3 is made up of 15 amino acids. From germline, CDR1 is SEHNR and CDR2 FQNEAQ (reference sequence). Trimming took off 3 bases at V and 6 bases at J, with 17 bases between the two ends. The CDR3 here is CASSLTAELTHGYTF. The CDR3 DNA is TGTGCCAGCAGCTTGACCGCCGAGTTAACTCATGGCTACACCTTC.

This clonotype has only a few counts. The chain recombines TRBV12-3 or TRBV12-4 with TRBJ2-7, with 10 bases lining up with TRBD2. The V gene end was trimmed by 4 bases and the J gene end by 3 bases; junction bases not matched to a gene: 3. This CDR3 region has 14 residues. CDR3 DNA sequence: TGTGCCAGCAGTTGGACTAGCGGAGTCTACGAGCAGTACTTC. Its translation is CASSWTSGVYEQYF.

The gene calls are TRBV7-2 and TRBJ2-5, with D maybe TRBD1 (5 bases). The CDR3 sequence is 14 residues long. Germline CDR1 and CDR2: SGHTA and FQGNSA. The germline V and J ends were trimmed by 4 bases and 4 bases, with 13 bases remaining between them. This chain's CDR3 is CASSSPGFSETQYF. The CDR3 coding sequence is TGTGCCAGCAGCTCCCCAGGGTTCTCAGAGACCCAGTACTTC.

In its sample, this clonotype was seen many times. The chain has TRBV11-2 and TRBJ1-4, with a weak D call TRBD1 (6 bases). The CDR3 has 15 residues. V dropped 3 bases and J dropped 3 bases, with 11 bases sitting between them. Germline CDR1 SGHAT, CDR2 FQNNGV. CDR3 sequence: CASSFLQGPNEKLFF. CDR3 DNA sequence: TGTGCCAGCAGCTTCTTACAGGGCCCTAATGAAAAACTGTTTTTT.

V gene TRBV9 combines with J gene TRBJ2-7; D is possibly TRBD1 (5 bases). Germline assignment: CDR1 SGDLS and CDR2 YYNGEE. The CDR3 is 15 amino acids. V dropped 4 bases and J dropped 2 bases, with 16 bases sitting between them. CDR3 bases: TGTGCCAGCAGCCCGGTCCAGGGTCGAACCTACGAGCAGTACTTC. This gives the protein CASSPVQGRTYEQYF.

Points on this clonotype: A much larger clone is a single base away; this may be a read error. The chain combines TRBV12-5 with TRBJ1-5; TRBD1 might be the D (5 bases). Germline CDR1 reads LGHNT; CDR2 reads FRNRAP. The CDR3 spans 16 residues. CDR3 region: CASGGGSDPSSQPQHF. DNA for the CDR3: TGTGCTAGTGGTGGGGGGTCGGACCCTAGCAGTCAGCCCCAGCATTTT.

This clonotype was counted many times. V usage is TRBV28 and J usage is TRBJ1-2, with D possibly being TRBD1 (5 bases). CDR1 MDHEN and CDR2 SYDVKM come from the germline V gene. Deletions cut 4 bases from V and 4 bases from J, with 25 bases between. CDR3 size: 18 residues. The CDR3 nucleotides are TGTGCCAGCAGTTCTATATCCCCTCTCCAGGGTTACGGCTATGGCTACACCTTC. Translating gives CASSSISPLQGYGYGYTF.

This clonotype has ten or more counts. The J gene is TRBJ2-7, the V gene TRBV20-1; D is perhaps TRBD2 (5 bases). Trimming shortened V by 0 bases and J by 1 base, and 13 bases separated the two germline ends. The CDR3 is made up of 15 amino acids. Germline assignment: CDR1 DFQATT and CDR2 SNEGSKA (reference sequence). CDR3 in DNA: TGCAGTGCTAGAGAAGGTCGAGGGCGGTCCTACGAGCAGTACTTC. Encoded protein: CSAREGRGRSYEQYF.

This clonotype has at least ten counts. The chain joins TRBV7-9 to TRBJ2-7; weak D call: TRBD1 (5 bases). The CDR3 length is 15 residues. Germline V gene sequence: CDR1 SEHNR, CDR2 FQNEAQ (reference sequence). V was cut by 4 bases and J by 6 bases, with 19 bases left in between. The CDR3 nucleotides are TGTGCCAGCAGCTCTCCCCCGCAGGGTATCGGCGAGCAGTACTTC. This translates into CASSSPPQGIGEQYF. Based on the CDR3 plus reference TRBV7-9 and TRBJ2-7, the full variable domain is DTGVSQNPRHKITKRGQNVTFRCDPISEHNRLYWYRQTLGQGPEFLTYFQNEAQLEKSRLLSDRFSAERPKGSFSTLEIQRTEQGDSAMYLCASSSPPQGIGEQYFGPGTRLTVT.

This clonotype was observed a few times. This sequence joins TRBV3-1 and TRBJ1-2; D is undetermined. V was cut by 4 bases and J by 5 bases, with 14 bases left in between. The germline gives CDR1 LGHDT, CDR2 YNNKEL (reference sequence). This CDR3 has 14 residues. DNA for the CDR3: TGTGCCAGCAGCCTCCTACGGTCGGCATATGGCTACACCTTC. It codes for CASSLLRSAYGYTF.

About this clonotype itself: This may come from a read error, since a much larger clone is one base off. This chain joins TRBV25-1 and TRBJ1-1; D is uncertain. The CDR3 extends over 15 amino acids. Germline assignment: CDR1 MGHDK and CDR2 SYGVNS. Trimming left V 7 bases short and J 4 bases short, with 19 bases between. The CDR3 is CASTLWGDMITEAFF. DNA of the CDR3: TGTGCCAGCACCTTATGGGGAGACATGATCACTGAAGCTTTCTTT.

This clonotype was observed at least ten times. The chain recombines TRBV18 with TRBJ2-7, with D hard to call. Germline loops: CDR1 KGHSH, CDR2 LQKENI. The CDR3 extends over 11 amino acids. V was trimmed by 4 bases and J by 4 bases, leaving 5 bases between them. CDR3: CASSRVYEQYF. CDR3 DNA sequence: TGTGCCAGCTCACGGGTGTACGAGCAGTACTTC.

V usage is TRBV24-1 and J usage is TRBJ2-2; 10 nucleotides match TRBD1. This CDR3 region has 16 residues. The V segment lost 4 bases and the J segment 8 bases; nucleotides outside the gene matches: 9. The V gene's germline CDR1 is KGHDR and CDR2 SFDVKD. In DNA form, the CDR3 reads TGTGCCACCAGTGAGAGTCCGGGACAGGGGCGGGGGGAGCTGTTTTTT. Amino acid sequence: CATSESPGQGRGELFF.

This clonotype was counted between two and nine times. This chain joins TRBV15 and TRBJ1-4; 8 positions match TRBD1. V gave up 1 base and J gave up 1 base; unmatched junction bases: 8. CDR3 length equals 18 residues. The germline V gene has CDR1 LNHNV and CDR2 YYDKDF (reference sequence). The CDR3 DNA follows: TGTGCCACCAGCAGAGGTCTACAGGGGGGTAGAACTAATGAAAAACTGTTTTTT. It specifies CATSRGLQGGRTNEKLFF.

The V gene is TRBV9, the J gene TRBJ1-5; D unclear. Trimming removed 2 bases from V and 3 bases from J, with 6 bases in between. This CDR3 contains 13 residues. The germline gives CDR1 SGDLS, CDR2 YYNGEE. The CDR3 is CASSVQDNQPQHF. The CDR3 nucleotides are TGTGCCAGCAGCGTTCAGGACAATCAGCCCCAGCATTTT.

This clonotype was detected many times. The V gene is TRBV20-1, the J gene TRBJ2-5; TRBD2 matches 8 bases. V trimming: 8 bases; J trimming: 5 bases; junction bases outside the gene matches: 4. Looked up from germline, CDR1 is DFQATT and CDR2 is SNEGSKA (reference sequence). The CDR3 is made up of 11 amino acids. CDR3 DNA: TGCAGTTTCGGGGGGGCCGAGACCCAGTACTTC. This translates into CSFGGAETQYF.

This clonotype has at least ten counts. The genes are TRBV20-1 and TRBJ2-1; 14 nucleotides match TRBD2. The junction had 11 bases not matched to a gene; V was cut back by 1 base and J by 6 bases. The germline V gene has CDR1 DFQATT and CDR2 SNEGSKA (reference sequence). The CDR3 extends over 18 amino acids. The chain's CDR3 is CSARGTNRGLAGANEQFF. The CDR3 DNA sequence: TGCAGTGCTAGAGGGACGAACCGGGGACTAGCGGGGGCCAATGAGCAGTTCTTC.

This clonotype was counted at least ten times. The J gene is TRBJ2-3, the V gene TRBV2, with no clear D. The germline gives CDR1 SNHLY, CDR2 FYNNEI. This CDR3 is 12 amino acids long. With 3 bases removed from V and 8 bases from J, the gap between germline ends came to 9 bases. In DNA form, the CDR3 reads TGTGCCAGCAGTGAGGCCGTTCTTACGCAGTATTTT. Translating gives CASSEAVLTQYF.

As to this clonotype: A much larger clone differs by one base, so this may be a read error. The V gene is TRBV27, the J gene TRBJ1-1; 7 bases are a match to TRBD1. V trimming: 1 base; J trimming: 1 base; junction bases outside the gene matches: 9. The CDR3 totals 17 residues. Germline V CDR1 and CDR2: MNHEY, SMNVEV (reference sequence). CDR3 in DNA: TGTGCCAGCAGTTTATACAGGGGCGTCGAGGGGAACACTGAAGCTTTCTTT. It yields the protein CASSLYRGVEGNTEAFF.

This clonotype came up a few times. J is TRBJ2-1 and V is TRBV19; TRBD2 agrees at 10 bases. In germline, CDR1 is LNHDA, CDR2 SQIVND (reference sequence). The J segment lost 6 bases and the V segment lost 7 bases, leaving 12 bases of the junction unmatched. The CDR3 length is 16 residues. Here the CDR3 DNA reads TGTGCCAGTACCCCAAGACATAGCGGGGGGTCCAATGAGCAGTTCTTC. Translation: CASTPRHSGGSNEQFF.

This clonotype has a handful of counts. This chain joins TRBV18 and TRBJ1-1; D is unclear. V lost 2 bases and J 1 base, leaving 11 bases between the germline ends. CDR1 is KGHSH and CDR2 is LQKENI in the germline V gene. The CDR3 is 15 residues long. CDR3 region: CASSPKVQGNTEAFF. In DNA, the CDR3 is TGTGCCAGCTCACCAAAAGTTCAAGGGAACACTGAAGCTTTCTTT.

A remark on this clonotype: Given a much more abundant clone one base away, this may be a read error. This chain joins TRBV3-1 and TRBJ1-1; the D gene is possibly TRBD1 (6 bases). The CDR3 runs to 13 residues. Between the trimmed V and J ends, which lost 3 bases and 9 bases, there was a span of 14 bases. Germline values: CDR1 LGHDT, CDR2 YNNKEL (reference sequence). This CDR3 is CASSQGTPTKAFF. In DNA form, the CDR3 reads TGTGCCAGCAGCCAGGGGACACCTACTAAAGCTTTCTTT.

CDR3 nucleotides: TGTGCCAGCAGCCAAAAGACTAGCGGGGCCCCGCAGTACTTC. Translating it yields CASSQKTSGAPQYF. J is TRBJ2-7 and V is TRBV7-9; 11 bases match TRBD2. The V segment lost 5 bases and the J segment 9 bases; nucleotides outside the gene matches: 9. Germline CDR1 SEHNR, CDR2 FQNEAQ (reference sequence). CDR3 length: 14 amino acids.

This clonotype was seen ten or more times. This chain uses TRBV20-1 with TRBJ1-2, with D possibly matching TRBD1 (5 bases). Deletions cut 0 bases from V and 4 bases from J, with 12 bases between. Germline lookup yields CDR1 DFQATT and CDR2 SNEGSKA (reference sequence). The CDR3 has 14 residues. Here the CDR3 DNA reads TGCAGTGCTAGAGATGAGGGGAGAATCTATGGCTACACCTTC. Residues: CSARDEGRIYGYTF.